This is a list of T cell receptor beta chains from one sample in a study of cytomegalovirus exposure and HLA in healthy donors. Method: immunoSEQ multiplex PCR; TCRdb's copy keeps in-frame clones and lacks some. This table holds 130,000 to 150,000 clones, about three quarters found once. Material: PBMCs. Receptors were obtained from a man aged 35 to 55 in good health and CMV-seropositive. Both conserved end residues are part of each CDR3. D genes are given only for firm matches. Clone size is not always given. Where it is, it says once, few, many or a class for expanded clones.

v_gene,d_gene,j_gene,abundance,CDR3nt,CDR3aa
TRBV21-1,-,TRBJ2-7,-,TGTGCCAGCAGCAAAAGGGCGGAGGGGAGCTCCTACGAGCAGTACTTC,CASSKRAEGSSYEQYF
TRBV7-6,-,TRBJ2-2,-,TGTGCCAGCAGCTTAGAAACTAGTCTCACCGGGGAGCTGTTTTTT,CASSLETSLTGELFF
TRBV13,TRBD1,TRBJ2-7,-,TGTGCCAGCAGCAACCAGGACAGGGGGTCCTACGAGCAGTACTTC,CASSNQDRGSYEQYF
TRBV4-2,-,TRBJ2-1,-,TGTGCCAGCAGCCAAGGGATTCCCGGGGCCTACAATGAGCAGTTCTTC,CASSQGIPGAYNEQFF
TRBV19,-,TRBJ1-1,-,TGTGCCAGCCTTCCCCGGGGTATTGCTGGGAACACTGAAGCTTTCTTT,CASLPRGIAGNTEAFF
TRBV9,-,TRBJ2-3,few,TGTGCCAGCAGCTCACGAATGCCCAGCGGAGATACGCAGTATTTT,CASSSRMPSGDTQYF
TRBV13,TRBD1,TRBJ1-1,few,TGTGCCAGCAGCTACCGGGACAGGGGGCCGAACACTGAAGCTTTCTTT,CASSYRDRGPNTEAFF
TRBV6-5,-,TRBJ1-2,-,TGTGCCAGCAGTTATCGGGGGGAACGGGCTGGCTACACCTTC,CASSYRGERAGYTF
TRBV6-5,-,TRBJ2-1,once,TGTGCCAGCAGTTACCGTCCGGAGTGGGATGAGCAGTTCTTC,CASSYRPEWDEQFF
TRBV27,-,TRBJ1-1,-,TGTGCCAGCAGGCTGACACTCCCTTCGGGGGCTTTCTTT,CASRLTLPSGAFF
TRBV27,-,TRBJ2-5,-,TGTGCCAGCAGTTTTACAGGGGAGACCCAGTACTTC,CASSFTGETQYF
TRBV4-1,TRBD1,TRBJ2-2,-,TGCGCCAGCAGCGTAACAGGGGGGAAAAACACCGGGGAGCTGTTTTTT,CASSVTGGKNTGELFF
TRBV27,-,TRBJ2-7,-,TGTGCCAGCAGTTTAAGGGGCGGAGGGCCCTACGAGCAGTACTTC,CASSLRGGGPYEQYF
TRBV18,-,TRBJ2-7,-,TGTGCCAGCTCACCTTCCCGGGACTCCTACGAGCAGTACTTC,CASSPSRDSYEQYF
TRBV5-4,TRBD2,TRBJ2-3,-,TGTGCCAGCAGCTTGGTTAGCGGGAACACAGATACGCAGTATTTT,CASSLVSGNTDTQYF
TRBV6-5,-,TRBJ1-5,-,TGTGCCAGCAGTTACTCGGCAGATAATCAGCCCCAGCATTTT,CASSYSADNQPQHF
TRBV28,TRBD1,TRBJ1-5,few,TGTGCCAGCAGTCCTCAGACAGGGGCCCTCCACACCCAGCATTTT,CASSPQTGALHTQHF
TRBV5-4,TRBD2,TRBJ2-3,-,TGTGCCAGCAGCTTGGGTGGCGGGAGGGGAACAGATACGCAGTATTTT,CASSLGGGRGTDTQYF
TRBV5-1,-,TRBJ1-1,once,TGCGCCAGCAGCTTCCTCCAGGGCACTGAAGCTTTCTTT,CASSFLQGTEAFF
TRBV19,TRBD2,TRBJ2-4,-,TGTGCCAGTAGTATAGCTCTAGCGGGAAAAGGCATTCAGTACTTC,CASSIALAGKGIQYF
TRBV19,TRBD2,TRBJ2-1,few,TGTGCCAGTAGTCTGAGACTAGCGCCCTACAATGAGCAGTTCTTC,CASSLRLAPYNEQFF
TRBV14,TRBD1,TRBJ1-4,few,TGTGCCAGCAGCCAAGGCTTACCCGGGACAGGGAGGATTCGGGGTGAAAAACTGTTTTTT,CASSQGLPGTGRIRGEKLFF
TRBV5-1,TRBD2,TRBJ2-1,-,TGCGCCAGCAGCAATACTAGCGGGAGCTACAATGAGCAGTTCTTC,CASSNTSGSYNEQFF
TRBV5-1,-,TRBJ2-1,-,TGCGCCAGCAGTGGACAGAGCTCCTACAATGAGCAGTTCTTC,CASSGQSSYNEQFF
TRBV4-1,TRBD2,TRBJ2-1,-,TGCGCCAGCAGCCCTAGCGGTGTTACCTACAATGAGCAGTTCTTC,CASSPSGVTYNEQFF
TRBV7-9,-,TRBJ2-2,-,TGTGCCAGCAGCTTAGGCCCCGGGCTAGCAGACACCGGGGAGCTGTTTTTT,CASSLGPGLADTGELFF
TRBV7-2,TRBD1,TRBJ1-2,-,TGTGCCAGCAGCTTAGGGACAGGGGACATCTATGGCTACACCTTC,CASSLGTGDIYGYTF
TRBV7-2,-,TRBJ2-5,-,TGTGCCAGCAGTTCCGACAACCAAGAGACCCAGTACTTC,CASSSDNQETQYF
TRBV6-1,-,TRBJ2-7,once,TGTGCCAGCAGTGAATCCCCAGGCCTCACCTACGAGCAGTACTTC,CASSESPGLTYEQYF
TRBV30,-,TRBJ1-5,few,TGTGCCTGGAGTGTCCCTTCAGGGAAACATAGCAATCAGCCCCAGCATTTT,CAWSVPSGKHSNQPQHF
TRBV29-1,-,TRBJ2-4,-,TGCAGCGTTGACGTCCCCCCGAGAGGCATTCAGTACTTC,CSVDVPPRGIQYF
TRBV6-5,-,TRBJ1-2,once,TGTGCCAGCAGTCTTCGGGGAGGGCTGGATGGCTACACCTTC,CASSLRGGLDGYTF
TRBV7-9,TRBD2,TRBJ2-7,-,TGTTCCAGCAGCTTAGCCGGGGGGGAATACGAGCAGTACTTC,CSSSLAGGEYEQYF
TRBV25-1,-,TRBJ2-1,-,TGTGCCAGCAGTGCCTCGGGGGATGAGCAGTTCTTC,CASSASGDEQFF
TRBV5-1,-,TRBJ1-3,-,TGCGCCAGCAGCCCACAGGGTGGAGACACCATATATTTT,CASSPQGGDTIYF
TRBV19,-,TRBJ1-1,few,TGTGCCAGTAGTATCGGGGTGTACACTGAAGCTTTCTTT,CASSIGVYTEAFF
TRBV19,-,TRBJ1-2,few,TGTGCCAGTAGTATAGAATCAACAGGTAATCGGGGCTACACCTTC,CASSIESTGNRGYTF
TRBV5-6,-,TRBJ1-1,-,TGTGCCAGCAGCTTAGGGGGGGATGAAGCTTTCTTT,CASSLGGDEAFF
TRBV11-2,TRBD1,TRBJ2-2,-,TGTGCCAGCAGCATCCGGGACAGGGGGCGAACCGGGGAGCTGTTTTTT,CASSIRDRGRTGELFF
TRBV28,TRBD1,TRBJ1-4,once,TGTGCCAGCAGTTCTACAGGGGGACGCTTGTTTTTT,CASSSTGGRLFF
TRBV6-5,TRBD1,TRBJ1-2,once,TGTGCCAGCAGTGGTAATCTACAGGGGAACTATGGCTACACCTTC,CASSGNLQGNYGYTF
TRBV4-2,-,TRBJ1-1,-,TGTGCCAGCAGCCCCCAACCGGGACAAAGGAACACTGAAGCTTTCTTT,CASSPQPGQRNTEAFF
TRBV19,TRBD2,TRBJ2-5,-,TGTGCCAGTAGCCGACTAGCGGAGCAAGAGACCCAGTACTTC,CASSRLAEQETQYF
TRBV2,-,TRBJ2-3,-,TGTGCCAGCAAGCGGGGCACAGATACGCAGTATTTT,CASKRGTDTQYF
TRBV6-1,TRBD1,TRBJ1-2,-,TGTGCCGGCAGAGCGGGACAGGGAGGCGGCTACACCTTC,CAGRAGQGGGYTF
TRBV2,-,TRBJ2-6,-,TGTGCCAGCAGCTCCTCAGTCTTCTCTGGGGCCAACGTCCTGACTTTC,CASSSSVFSGANVLTF
TRBV14,TRBD1,TRBJ2-1,once,TGTGCCAGCAGCCCATTACAGGGGCCGAGCTCCTACAATGAGCAGTTCTTC,CASSPLQGPSSYNEQFF
TRBV7-6,TRBD1,TRBJ2-7,few,TGTGCCAGCAGCCCCAGCCCACTCGGGACAGTTGGCGAGCAGTACTTC,CASSPSPLGTVGEQYF
TRBV7-9,TRBD1,TRBJ2-4,-,TGTGCCAGCAGCTTGGCGGCAGGGGGAAAAATAGCCAAAAACATTCAGTACTTC,CASSLAAGGKIAKNIQYF
TRBV10-3,TRBD2,TRBJ2-6,-,TGTGCCGTCAGGGCGGGGGCCGGGCTAGCGGGATCTCTTGGGGCCAACGTCCTGACTTTC,CAVRAGAGLAGSLGANVLTF